The 5 T cell receptor beta chains below all came from one sample that was sequenced in a study of blood T cells in healthy people across ages. The use of a sample-barcoded 5' primer and a J-beta primer mix characterized a second PCR of roughly 6 to 11 cycles. TCRdb reprocessed the 5' RACE reads with MiXCR, giving one entry per CDR3 protein. Among 1.5 million to 2 million distinct CDR3 sequences listed, 28% were seen once. The material sequenced was blood. The receptor source for this set is a woman aged 30 to 39 in good health.

This clonotype showed up many times. A junction boundary mismatches the germline segment, possibly from a read error. The genes are TRBV6-1 and TRBJ2-3; D possibly corresponds to TRBD2 (6 bases). Germline V lookup: CDR1 MNHNS, CDR2 SASEGT. This CDR3 is built from 14 residues. CDR3 in amino acids: CASSEASGTDTQYF. For the CDR3, the DNA is TGCGCCAGCAGTGAAGCTAGCGGCACAGATACGCAGTATTTT.

In its sample, this clonotype was seen a few times. The chain employs TRBV12-3 or TRBV12-4 and TRBJ1-1; 9 nucleotides line up with TRBD1. The CDR3 has 15 residues. J was trimmed by 5 bases and V by 7 bases; bases with no gene match: 11. The chain's CDR3 is CASTRQGVGDTEAFF. The CDR3 DNA reads TGTGCCAGCACCCGACAGGGGGTAGGGGATACTGAAGCTTTCTTT.

This clonotype was detected a few times. The chain recombines TRBV5-1 with TRBJ1-1, with D perhaps matching TRBD1 (6 bases). The CDR3 spans 13 residues. Trimming left V 4 bases short and J 3 bases short, with 10 bases between. The germline CDR1 and CDR2 sequences are SGHRS and YFSETQ. DNA for the CDR3: TGCGCCAGCAGCAACAGGGTGGACACTGAAGCTTTCTTT. Residues: CASSNRVDTEAFF.

V and J are TRBV20-1 and TRBJ2-7, with TRBD2 matching 9 bases. The germline gives CDR1 DFQATT, CDR2 SNEGSKA (reference sequence). The V and J ends lost 4 bases and 0 bases, in that order; junction bases with no gene match: 13. The CDR3 totals 17 residues. CDR3 protein: CSATNPTSGTSSYEQYF. The CDR3 DNA follows: TGCAGTGCTACGAACCCGACTAGCGGAACTAGCTCCTACGAGCAGTACTTC.

This clonotype was seen more than once but under ten times. The chain has TRBV20-1 and TRBJ1-6, with TRBD1 matching over 9 bases. Per the germline V gene, CDR1 is DFQATT and CDR2 is SNEGSKA (reference sequence). V lost 5 bases to trimming and J lost 8 bases; unmatched junction nucleotides: 7. The CDR3 consists of 14 residues. The CDR3 DNA sequence: TGCAGTGCTCCGGAGGGACAGGGCTATTCACCCCTCCACTTT. Translated, it gives CSAPEGQGYSPLHF.